One and the same sample provided the 2 T cell receptor beta chains below, sequenced in a study of CD8 T cells in ankylosing spondylitis. TCRdb re-derived calls from the 5' RACE reads in MiXCR, one entry per CDR3 protein. The sample has about 350,000 distinct CDR3 sequences, 20% seen once; the top ten hold about an eighth. The sample was blood, either unsorted or a sorted T cell fraction (not recorded which). The receptors shown here come from a male donor with ankylosing spondylitis or in good health (not recorded which).

The rearrangement uses TRBV30 and TRBJ2-7; 8 nucleotides align to TRBD1. Per the germline V gene, CDR1 is GTSNPN and CDR2 is SVGIG (reference sequence). The CDR3 is made up of 13 amino acids. V dropped 4 bases and J dropped 5; count of bases not matched to a gene: 7. CDR3 DNA sequence: TGTGCCTGGACCAAGACAGGGGTTAACGAGCAGTACTTC. Protein: CAWTKTGVNEQYF.

This clonotype was seen more than once but under ten times. The chain uses TRBV27 and TRBJ2-7, with no clear D. The V gene lost 8 bases and the J gene lost 4 bases, with 9 bases spanning the gap. Per germline, CDR1 MNHEY and CDR2 SMNVEV (reference sequence). The CDR3 is 11 residues long. CDR3 bases: TGTGCCAGCGGTAGGGAATACGAGCAGTACTTC. It codes for CASGREYEQYF.